This passage covers 30 T cell receptor beta chains from one sample sequenced in a study of beta chain features in type 1 diabetes. The investigators reverse transcribed all of the isolated RNA, so they sequenced expressed TCRB transcripts. The table came from immunoSEQ multiplex PCR; TCRdb's copy has only in-frame clones and leaves some out. The data show under 95,000 clones, about a third seen once. Sequencing used stem cell memory CD4+ T cells from blood. The receptors were gathered from a woman aged 18-30 years in good health.

The chain couples TRBV5-4 to TRBJ2-5; TRBD2 matches 9 bases. The V gene end was trimmed by 0 bases and the J gene end by 5 bases; junction bases not matched to a gene: 8. The CDR3 runs to 16 residues. Germline CDR1 is SGHNT and CDR2 is YYREEE (reference sequence). DNA for the CDR3: TGTGCCAGCAGCTTGGGGCTAGCGGGACCAGTGGAGACCCAGTACTTC. This encodes CASSLGLAGPVETQYF.

The gene calls are TRBV4-2 and TRBJ1-1; possible D gene TRBD1, 5 bases. There are 13 residues in the CDR3. V lost 1 base to trimming and J lost 7 bases, with 10 bases between them. Germline V gene sequence: CDR1 LGHNA, CDR2 YNFKEQ. CDR3 residues: CASSQGGDVEAFF. CDR3 nucleotides: TGTGCCAGCAGCCAAGGCGGGGACGTTGAAGCTTTCTTT.

CDR3 in DNA: TGTGCCAGCTCACCAAACAGGATTGGAGGGAATGAGCAGTTCTTC. The encoded protein is CASSPNRIGGNEQFF. The V gene is TRBV18, the J gene TRBJ2-1; D may be TRBD2 (6 bases). With 2 bases removed from V and 7 bases from J, the gap between germline ends came to 15 bases. The CDR3 length is 15 residues. In germline, CDR1 is KGHSH, CDR2 LQKENI.

This clone occurred a few times. V gene TRBV18 combines with J gene TRBJ1-1; D unclear. Trimming cost V 2 bases and J 0 bases, with 7 bases left between them. There are 14 residues in the CDR3. Per the germline V gene, CDR1 is KGHSH and CDR2 is LQKENI. As DNA, the CDR3 is TGTGCCAGCTCACCAAGGCAGGTGAACACTGAAGCTTTCTTT. Amino acids: CASSPRQVNTEAFF.

This clone was seen more than once but under ten times. This chain joins TRBV7-3 and TRBJ2-3; D possibly corresponds to TRBD2 (7 bases). CDR1 and CDR2 from the germline V gene are SGHTA and FQGTGA. The CDR3 extends over 14 amino acids. V gave up 5 bases and J gave up 4 bases, with 13 bases separating them. In nucleotides, the CDR3 is TGTGCCAGCAGCGCGAGAGGGGGGGCAGATACGCAGTATTTT. Translation: CASSARGGADTQYF. Filled out from reference TRBV7-3 and TRBJ2-3, the complete variable domain reads GAGVSQTPSNKVTEKGKYVELRCDPISGHTALYWYRQSLGQGPEFLIYFQGTGAADDSGLPNDRFFAVRPEGSVSTLKIQRTERGDSAVYLCASSARGGADTQYFGPGTRLTVL.

The chain employs TRBV7-9 and TRBJ1-4; 8 bases fit TRBD1. CDR1 is SEHNR, CDR2 FQNEAQ, per germline (reference sequence). This CDR3 spans 15 amino acids. V lost 1 base, J lost 6 bases, and 4 bases stayed unmatched. This CDR3 reads CASSLDGQGYEKLFF. Here the CDR3 DNA reads TGTGCCAGCAGCTTAGATGGACAGGGTTATGAAAAACTGTTTTTT.

This chain joins TRBV9 and TRBJ2-1; the match to TRBD2 covers 9 bases. The V gene end was trimmed by 5 bases and the J gene end by 4 bases; junction bases not matched to a gene: 10. CDR3 length equals 16 residues. CDR1 SGDLS and CDR2 YYNGEE come from the germline V gene. For the CDR3, the DNA is TGTGCCAGCAGTTCTAAACATAGCGGGGGTTACAATGAGCAGTTCTTC. This codes for CASSSKHSGGYNEQFF.

The chain has TRBV27 and TRBJ2-3, with 15 bases fitting TRBD2. Germline V gives CDR1 MNHEY, CDR2 SMNVEV (reference sequence). This CDR3 region has 16 residues. V was pared by 5 bases and J by 6 bases, with 6 bases of the junction left unmatched. The CDR3 DNA sequence: TGTGCCAGCAGTCGCCGGACTAGCGGGGGGGCTGATACGCAGTATTTT. The encoded protein is CASSRRTSGGADTQYF.

The V gene is TRBV7-9, the J gene TRBJ2-5; possibly TRBD1 for D (6 bases). V gave up 7 bases and J gave up 5 bases, with 14 bases separating them. Germline assignment: CDR1 SEHNR and CDR2 FQNEAQ (reference sequence). The CDR3 has 13 amino acids. Here the CDR3 DNA reads TGTGCCAGCAATTGGGTCCAGGGGGAGACCCAGTACTTC. Amino acids: CASNWVQGETQYF.

The chain couples TRBV18 to TRBJ1-5; TRBD1 matches 7 bases. CDR3 length: 16 amino acids. V gave up 3 bases and J gave up 1 base; unmatched junction bases: 6. Germline V lookup: CDR1 KGHSH, CDR2 LQKENI. The CDR3: CASSPSTGLSNQPQHF. The CDR3 region has the DNA TGTGCCAGCTCACCTTCGACAGGGCTCAGCAATCAGCCCCAGCATTTT.

This clone came up a few times. This sequence joins TRBV7-2 and TRBJ1-2, with 7 bases fitting TRBD1. CDR3 size: 12 residues. The germline V gene has CDR1 SGHTA and CDR2 FQGNSA. Trimming at V came to 5 bases and at J to 8 bases, leaving 5 bases not matched to a gene. The CDR3 is CASSKRQGGYTF. The CDR3 coding sequence is TGTGCCAGCAGCAAAAGACAGGGAGGCTACACCTTC.

This clone occurred once. This chain links TRBV11-2 with TRBJ1-2, with a tentative D call TRBD1 (5 bases). CDR1 is SGHAT and CDR2 is FQNNGV in the germline V gene. CDR3 size: 15 residues. V was cut by 4 bases and J by 1 base, with 13 bases left in between. The CDR3 protein is CASSSTRQGNYGYTF. Here the CDR3 DNA reads TGTGCCAGCAGCTCAACGCGTCAGGGTAACTATGGCTACACCTTC.

The chain recombines TRBV9 with TRBJ2-7; 10 nucleotides line up with TRBD2. Germline loops: CDR1 SGDLS, CDR2 YYNGEE. The CDR3 spans 15 residues. Trimming took 0 bases from V and 6 from J; bases not matched to a gene: 6. CDR3 residues: CASSVGTAGGPEQYF. In DNA form, the CDR3 reads TGTGCCAGCAGCGTAGGTACAGCGGGGGGGCCCGAGCAGTACTTC.

The rearrangement joins TRBV7-3 to TRBJ2-1; D ambiguous. Per the germline V gene, CDR1 is SGHTA and CDR2 is FQGTGA. The CDR3 covers 13 residues. V was shortened by 5 bases and J by 6 bases, with 11 bases between the two germline ends. CDR3 loop: CASSPSLSNEQFF. CDR3 DNA sequence: TGTGCCAGCAGCCCGAGTCTATCCAATGAGCAGTTCTTC.

V gene TRBV10-3 combines with J gene TRBJ1-1; TRBD1 matches 7 bases. Losses at the gene ends were 6 bases for V and 5 bases for J; bases not matched to a gene: 9. The CDR3 runs 14 residues. The germline V gene has CDR1 ENHRY and CDR2 SYGVKD. The CDR3 DNA reads as TGTGCCATCAGGCCCGAGACAGGGAGGACTGAAGCTTTCTTT. It is translated as CAIRPETGRTEAFF.

The chain links TRBV9 to TRBJ2-3; TRBD2 might be the D (5 bases). In germline, CDR1 is SGDLS, CDR2 YYNGEE. The CDR3 is made up of 13 amino acids. V was clipped by 3 bases and J by 9 bases, with 14 bases between them. The CDR3 spells CASSGRTRVTQYF. As DNA, the CDR3 is TGTGCCAGCAGCGGACGGACGAGGGTGACGCAGTATTTT.

This clone was detected a few times. The chain combines TRBV2 with TRBJ2-2, with TRBD1 matching over 9 bases. This CDR3 has 14 residues. Germline V gene sequence: CDR1 SNHLY, CDR2 FYNNEI. The V segment lost 6 bases and the J segment 7 bases; nucleotides outside the gene matches: 6. The CDR3 coding sequence is TGTGCCAGCAGGGTCGGACAGGGGATCGGGGAGCTGTTTTTT. Translation: CASRVGQGIGELFF.

V usage is TRBV5-6 and J usage is TRBJ1-5; D is perhaps TRBD1 (6 bases). Trimming removed 0 bases at V and 7 bases at J, with 14 bases between. This CDR3 is 15 amino acids long. The germline V gene encodes CDR1 SGHDT and CDR2 YYEEEE. For the CDR3, the DNA is TGTGCCAGCAGCTTGGGAGGGGGACCGGGGCAGCCCCAGCATTTT. This sequence encodes CASSLGGGPGQPQHF.

This clone rates as medium-sized. The rearrangement links TRBV2 to TRBJ1-4, with a possible D match to TRBD1 (5 bases). The germline CDR1 and CDR2 sequences are SNHLY and FYNNEI. V dropped 3 bases and J dropped 6 bases, with 5 bases sitting between them. This CDR3 is built from 12 residues. CDR3: CASSDRDEKLFF. DNA of the CDR3: TGTGCCAGCAGTGACAGGGATGAAAAACTGTTTTTT.

The V call is TRBV7-2, the J call TRBJ1-5; maybe TRBD1 (5 bases). The CDR3 runs to 12 residues. Germline V gives CDR1 SGHTA, CDR2 FQGNSA. Trimming removed 3 bases from V and 9 bases from J, with 9 bases in between. CDR3 nucleotide sequence: TGTGCCAGCAGCTTGACAGATAGGCCCCAGCATTTT. This codes for CASSLTDRPQHF. The entire variable domain, with the rest obtained from reference TRBV7-2 and TRBJ1-5, is as follows: GAGVSQSPSNKVTEKGKDVELRCDPISGHTALYWYRQSLGQGLEFLIYFQGNSAPDKSGLPSDRFSAERTGGSVSTLTIQRTQQEDSAVYLCASSLTDRPQHFGDGTRLSIL.

Only a few counts were recorded for this clone. The genes are TRBV7-9 and TRBJ2-7, with D possibly matching TRBD2 (5 bases). Germline assignment: CDR1 SEHNR and CDR2 FQNEAQ (reference sequence). This CDR3 has 15 residues. V lost 5 bases, J lost 2 bases, and 16 bases lay in between. The CDR3 region is CASSPGVANPYEQYF. The CDR3 DNA follows: TGTGCCAGCAGCCCCGGGGTAGCCAACCCCTACGAGCAGTACTTC.

In its sample, this clone was seen once. The chain recombines TRBV5-1 with TRBJ2-5; D is unclear. CDR3 size: 13 residues. V lost 2 bases and J 1 base, leaving 6 bases between the germline ends. The germline gives CDR1 SGHRS, CDR2 YFSETQ. Here the CDR3 DNA reads TGCGCCAGCAGCTTAATGGCCCAAGAGACCCAGTACTTC. Protein sequence: CASSLMAQETQYF.

This clone was observed a handful of times. This rearrangement joins TRBV30 to TRBJ2-1; D possibly corresponds to TRBD1 (6 bases). The germline V and J ends were trimmed by 2 bases and 4 bases, with 12 bases remaining between them. Germline values: CDR1 GTSNPN, CDR2 SVGIG (reference sequence). This CDR3 is built from 14 residues. This CDR3 is CAWSQGTLYNEQFF. In DNA, the CDR3 is TGTGCCTGGAGTCAGGGGACCCTTTACAATGAGCAGTTCTTC.

V gene TRBV9 combines with J gene TRBJ2-3; 7 positions match TRBD2. Trimming removed 3 bases from V and 5 bases from J; junction bases left unmatched: 9. Germline V gives CDR1 SGDLS, CDR2 YYNGEE. There are 15 residues in the CDR3. CDR3 loop: CASSGRGVGGDTQYF. The CDR3 nucleotides are TGTGCCAGCAGCGGCCGGGGGGTGGGAGGAGATACGCAGTATTTT.

This clone was observed a handful of times. This chain uses TRBV6-1 with TRBJ2-5; no reliable D call. Germline V CDR1 and CDR2: MNHNS, SASEGT. This CDR3 contains 11 residues. V was clipped by 5 bases and J by 2 bases, with 3 bases between them. The CDR3 DNA reads TGTGCCAGCAGTTTACAAGAGACCCAGTACTTC. The encoded protein is CASSLQETQYF.

The V gene is TRBV29-1, the J gene TRBJ2-7; D is perhaps TRBD1 (5 bases). CDR3 length: 12 residues. Per the germline V gene, CDR1 is SQVTM and CDR2 is ANQGSEA. The V end was cut by 4 bases, the J end by 7 bases, with 14 bases between. Here the CDR3 reads CSVVRVDGEQYF. CDR3 DNA sequence: TGCAGCGTTGTCAGGGTAGATGGGGAGCAGTACTTC.

The chain carries TRBV25-1 and TRBJ2-2; 12 nucleotides agree with TRBD2. Germline loops: CDR1 MGHDK, CDR2 SYGVNS. The CDR3 runs 18 residues. The V gene end was trimmed by 1 base and the J gene end by 4 bases; junction bases not matched to a gene: 7. The chain's CDR3 is CASSEWASGGDGTGELFF. CDR3 bases: TGTGCCAGCAGTGAATGGGCTAGCGGGGGGGATGGCACCGGGGAGCTGTTTTTT.

This chain connects TRBV4-3 to TRBJ2-4; 11 nucleotides agree with TRBD2. This CDR3 spans 16 amino acids. J was trimmed by 6 bases and V by 1 base; bases with no gene match: 5. CDR1 and CDR2 (germline): LGHNA, YSLEER. The CDR3 coding sequence is TGCGCCAGCAGCCAAGGGATAGCGGGGGGGTCAAACATTCAGTACTTC. It encodes CASSQGIAGGSNIQYF.

In its sample, this clone was seen a few times. The chain carries TRBV7-2 and TRBJ1-1; D uncertain. Germline V gene sequence: CDR1 SGHTA, CDR2 FQGNSA. V was clipped by 6 bases and J by 4 bases, with 9 bases between them. CDR3 length: 12 residues. CDR3 sequence reads: CASRTTVTEAFF. The CDR3 region has the DNA TGTGCCAGCAGAACCACGGTCACTGAAGCTTTCTTT.

The V call is TRBV5-1, the J call TRBJ2-5, with 7 bases that match TRBD1. The V and J ends lost 0 bases and 5 bases, in that order; junction bases with no gene match: 7. The CDR3 length is 15 residues. Germline CDR1 reads SGHRS; CDR2 reads YFSETQ. DNA of the CDR3: TGCGCCAGCAGCTTGGCCAGAGAGGGGGCCGAGACCCAGTACTTC. This translates into CASSLAREGAETQYF.